These 14 T cell receptor beta chains were sequenced from one sample in a study of post-analysis software for immune sequencing data. Study conclusions and caveats: Patients used several TRBV segments, including TRBV5-6, TRBV5-1 and TRBV20-1, more often than controls.

TCR beta cDNA libraries included unique molecular identifiers. TCRdb re-analysed the PCR reads in MiXCR, keeping a single row per CDR3 protein. Among about 430,000 distinct CDR3 sequences, approximately 38% were seen once, and the ten largest hold 7.6%. Antigen specificity for these receptors is unknown. The specimen was blood. The receptors here all came from a girl aged 2 to 9 with multiple sclerosis.

V is TRBV4-2 and J is TRBJ1-1, with 7 bases identical to TRBD1. Germline CDR1 LGHNA, CDR2 YNFKEQ. The CDR3 is made up of 17 amino acids. V shed 0 bases, J shed 0 bases, and the junction held 7 bases outside the gene matches. The DNA for the CDR3 is TGTGCCAGCAGCCAAGATCCCTTGACAGGGCTGAACACTGAAGCTTTCTTT. Its translation is CASSQDPLTGLNTEAFF.

This clonotype has only a few counts. The chain links TRBV5-1 to TRBJ1-6; no definite D call. CDR3 length equals 14 residues. V shed 4 bases and J shed 7 bases, with 12 bases lying between them. CDR1 and CDR2 from the germline V gene are SGHRS and YFSETQ. The CDR3 nucleotides read TGCGCCAGCAGCGGTCGGTTCGACAATTCACCCCTCCACTTT. Residues: CASSGRFDNSPLHF.

This clonotype was detected a few times. J is TRBJ2-5 and V is TRBV28; TRBD2 matches 11 bases. CDR1 is MDHEN, CDR2 SYDVKM, per germline. CDR3 size: 15 residues. Losses at the gene ends were 5 bases for V and 5 bases for J; bases not matched to a gene: 7. CDR3 region: CASSPTVAGGETQYF. The CDR3 nucleotides are TGTGCCAGCAGTCCCACGGTAGCGGGGGGGGAGACCCAGTACTTC.

The V gene is TRBV18, the J gene TRBJ2-7; D not resolved. CDR1 is KGHSH and CDR2 is LQKENI in the germline V gene. V was cut by 1 base and J by 6 bases, with 10 bases left in between. The CDR3 length is 13 residues. The CDR3 DNA follows: TGTGCCAGCTCACCACAAAACATGGGCGAGCAGTACTTC. It encodes CASSPQNMGEQYF.

The CDR3 loop is CSVEGGRGTDTQYF. DNA of the CDR3: TGCAGCGTGGAGGGCGGGAGAGGCACAGATACGCAGTATTTT. The J gene is TRBJ2-3, the V gene TRBV29-1; 7 bases agree with TRBD2. V gave up 6 bases and J gave up 1 base; unmatched junction bases: 7. Germline-derived CDR1 and CDR2 are SQVTM and ANQGSEA. The CDR3 has 14 residues.

As concerns this clonotype: One end of the junction is discordant with germline, which a read error may explain. The gene calls are TRBV2 and TRBJ2-3; TRBD1 is a possible D gene (6 bases). CDR1 and CDR2 (germline): SNHLY, FYNNEI. This CDR3 contains 16 residues. As DNA, the CDR3 is TGTGCCAGCAGTCAAGCAACAGGGCTCGGGACAGATACGCAGTATTTT. Its translation: CASSQATGLGTDTQYF. Full variable domain (remainder filled in from reference TRBV2 and TRBJ2-3): EPEVTQTPSHQVTQMGQEVILRCVPISNHLYFYWYRQILGQKVEFLVSFYNNEISEKSEIFDDQFSVERPDGSNFTLKIRSTKLEDSAMYFCASSQATGLGTDTQYFGPGTRLTVL.

The chain has TRBV29-1 and TRBJ1-1; D gene uncertain. This CDR3 is 12 amino acids long. Trimming removed 5 bases at V and 1 base at J, with 8 bases between. CDR1 SQVTM and CDR2 ANQGSEA come from the germline V gene. The CDR3 region is CSVFGPNTEAFF. The CDR3 bases are TGCAGCGTTTTTGGTCCGAACACTGAAGCTTTCTTT.

This clonotype came up a few times. This chain links TRBV29-1 with TRBJ1-2, with 10 nucleotides matching TRBD1. V lost 6 bases to trimming and J lost 6 bases; unmatched junction nucleotides: 16. This CDR3 region has 16 residues. Germline lookup yields CDR1 SQVTM and CDR2 ANQGSEA. DNA of the CDR3: TGCAGCGTCGAAACGGGACAGGGGCCGTCCTATAATGGCTACACCTTC. Its protein is CSVETGQGPSYNGYTF. Complete variable domain (other parts from reference TRBV29-1 and TRBJ1-2): SAVISQKPSRDICQRGTSLTIQCQVDSQVTMMFWYRQQPGQSLTLIATANQGSEATYESGFVIDKFPISRPNLTFSTLTVSNMSPEDSSIYLCSVETGQGPSYNGYTFGSGTRLTVV.

This clonotype was detected only a few times. V and J are TRBV20-1 and TRBJ2-7, with D maybe TRBD1 (5 bases). With 4 bases removed from V and 4 bases from J, the gap between germline ends came to 14 bases. The CDR3 length is 13 residues. Germline V gene lookup returns CDR1 DFQATT and CDR2 SNEGSKA (reference sequence). The CDR3 reads CSAIQGTPYEQYF. The CDR3, as DNA: TGCAGTGCTATCCAGGGAACCCCGTACGAGCAGTACTTC.

The genes are TRBV20-1 and TRBJ2-5, with 15 bases lining up with TRBD2. V shed 6 bases and J 3 bases; nucleotides not matched to a gene: 11. Per the germline V gene, CDR1 is DFQATT and CDR2 is SNEGSKA (reference sequence). The CDR3 length is 17 residues. CDR3 bases: TGCAGTGCCCCCTTTCCCCGGACTAGCGGGAGGGAAGAGACCCAGTACTTC. Translation: CSAPFPRTSGREETQYF.

V is TRBV15 and J is TRBJ1-1; maybe TRBD1 (6 bases). V shed 3 bases and J shed 0 bases, with 11 bases lying between them. CDR1 is LNHNV and CDR2 is YYDKDF in the germline V gene (reference sequence). CDR3 length: 15 residues. The CDR3 bases are TGTGCCACCAGCAGCTACAGGGCCCTGAACACTGAAGCTTTCTTT. Its protein product is CATSSYRALNTEAFF.

This clonotype was seen more than once but under ten times. The chain carries TRBV4-3 and TRBJ2-7; 7 nucleotides line up with TRBD2. The CDR3 contains 14 residues. With V trimmed by 3 bases and J by 2 bases, 4 bases remained unmatched. CDR1 and CDR2 (germline): LGHNA, YSLEER. This CDR3 is CASSHLAGAYEQYF. The CDR3 bases are TGCGCCAGCAGCCACCTGGCGGGAGCCTACGAGCAGTACTTC.

To note about this clonotype: The junction does not match germline at one end; this may be a read error. The chain carries TRBV4-2 and TRBJ2-1, with 7 bases matching TRBD2. This CDR3 spans 16 amino acids. CDR1 and CDR2 (germline): LGHNA, YNFKEQ. DNA of the CDR3: TGTGCCAGCAGCCAAGTGTTAGCTAGCGGATACAATGAGCAGGTCTTC. Residues: CASSQVLASGYNEQVF.

On this clonotype: One junction end does not reproduce the germline sequence, and a read error may be involved. This chain connects TRBV24-1 to TRBJ2-1, with unresolved D. The CDR3 loop spans 15 amino acids. Germline V CDR1 and CDR2: KGHDR, SFDVKD. CDR3 loop: CASSDSGVGYNEQFF. The CDR3 DNA reads as TGTGCCTCCAGTGATAGTGGCGTCGGGTACAATGAGCAGTTCTTC.